This TCR beta chain comes out of a study of blood T cell repertoires in COVID-19 (dated by TCRdb to between 2020 and 2021). Regarding the research as a whole: Samples covering the acute and convalescent phases of COVID-19 were provided by collaborators in the United States, Italy and Spain. Where HLA class I and class II types were available, the types were taken from metadata supplied by the sample provider, not from assay-based typing. Deeply sampled blood TCRbeta repertoires from subjects exposed to, actively infected with, or recovered from COVID-19 were included in the dataset. A freely available public database, intended as a resource for researchers studying the immune response to SARS-CoV-2, is where the repertoires were released. The prospective study material was composed of cDNA or gDNA derived from T cells, B-cell-depleted T cells, or PBMCs. Sample metadata almost always included a de-identified subject ID, COVID-19 status, age in years and sex. The samples were drawn from two sources: the first 160 participants of the ongoing ImmuneRACE study, and approximately 1,300 subjects contributed by 6 global collaborators.

In Seattle, one collaborating source enrolled patients while the infection was active and tracked those patients longitudinally over the course of disease. Collaborating institutions collected whole blood in K2EDTA tubes following their own protocols. Collaborator samples were shipped for TCRbeta analysis as frozen whole blood, isolated PBMCs, or DNA extracted from either sample type. Broader findings and caveats from the paper: How much clinical and demographic metadata was included differed by source and by participant, and the metadata was provided uncurated.

Unmatched junction bases come to 2, with V trimmed by 7 bases and J by 1 base. Via the germline V gene, CDR1 is SQVTM and CDR2 ANQGSEA. Its CDR3 holds 12 amino acids, cysteine through phenylalanine. CDR3 DNA only is kept here, 36 bases in frame from base 1. With respect to this clone: Its antigen is unknown. Base quality data are lacking; no much larger clone is found one base away.

TCRbeta CDR3 regions were amplified from genomic DNA using the immunoSEQ Assay, a bias-controlled multiplex PCR. Per the original workflow: The number of nucleated cells in each sample was estimated from the amplification of reference gene primers within the assay. To quantify the absolute abundance of each unique TCRbeta CDR3 rearrangement, sequence reads were collapsed and filtered. For each sample, productive Simpson clonality was calculated as the square root of Simpson's diversity index across productive rearrangements. The table comes from immuneACCESS by way of TCRdb, which keeps in-frame sequences with V and J called. Part of the clones is missing from these tables; in studies checked, under half for an unresolved V gene and the rest for unknown reasons. V and J calls plus clone size are reproduced from that table; the DNA served to infer D and trimming. This sample comprises roughly 130,000 clones, roughly 90% of them detected only once. Of the sample, approximately 4.6% is held by the ten largest clones.

Recombination connected TRBV29-1 to TRBJ1-1; TRBD1 matches 8 bases in the middle. The sequence came from a man in his 60s with COVID-19, enrolled during active disease. Sequencing used peripheral blood. CDR3 sequence: CSAGQGNTEAFF. The nucleotide sequence is given as TGCAGCGCAGGACAGGGGAACACTGAAGCTTTCTTT.